The 25 T cell receptor beta chains listed next were all sequenced from one sample in a study of shared T cell receptors in the human thymus. The method was immunoSEQ multiplex PCR; TCRdb's version includes in-frame clones alone and lacks a portion of them. The sample shows about 660,000 clones, 85% to 90% of them seen only once. This same sample was also taken into another study, of human thymus T cells.

Input material: thymocytes. The source of these receptors is a boy in the first two years of life with a congenital heart defect.

This clone has a single count. V gene TRBV11-3 combines with J gene TRBJ2-1, with 12 bases fitting TRBD2. The CDR3 sequence is 15 residues long. The V gene's germline CDR1 is SGHNT and CDR2 YENEEA. The ends lost 8 bases at V and 8 bases at J; junction bases unmatched: 10. The CDR3 nucleotides are TGTGCCAGCTCTCCCCTAGCGGGAGGGGGCGATGAGCAGTTCTTC. It is translated as CASSPLAGGGDEQFF.

V usage is TRBV28 and J usage is TRBJ2-7, with 8 bases lining up with TRBD2. CDR1 and CDR2 (germline): MDHEN, SYDVKM. The CDR3 totals 16 residues. Trimming at V came to 6 bases and at J to 2 bases, leaving 12 bases not matched to a gene. The CDR3 loop reads CASSPLRGGSTYEQYF. The DNA of the CDR3 is TGTGCCAGCAGCCCCCTCCGGGGGGGCTCGACCTACGAGCAGTACTTC.

J is TRBJ1-1 and V is TRBV29-1; a possible D gene is TRBD1 (5 bases). The V gene's germline CDR1 is SQVTM and CDR2 ANQGSEA. V lost 6 bases to trimming and J lost 13 bases, with 33 bases between them. The CDR3 is 16 amino acids. The CDR3 nucleotides are TGCAGCGTGGGGGAGGGCGGCGGTGGACGCTCTTTGGATGGTTTCTTT. As protein: CSVGEGGGGRSLDGFF.

The chain recombines TRBV27 with TRBJ2-1; 12 bases line up with TRBD2. CDR3 length equals 15 residues. Per germline, CDR1 MNHEY and CDR2 SMNVEV (reference sequence). The junction had 6 bases not matched to a gene; V was cut back by 7 bases and J by 5 bases. In DNA, the CDR3 is TGTGCCAGCACCTCCGGACTAGCGGGGCACAATGAGCAGTTCTTC. This codes for CASTSGLAGHNEQFF.

J is TRBJ2-7 and V is TRBV7-2; 7 positions agree with TRBD2. Germline V gene data show CDR1 as SGHTA and CDR2 as FQGNSA. V shed 5 bases and J 0 bases; nucleotides not matched to a gene: 13. The CDR3 loop spans 17 amino acids. This CDR3 is CASSPKRVGRDSYEQYF. CDR3 in DNA: TGTGCCAGCAGCCCTAAGAGAGTAGGGAGGGACTCCTACGAGCAGTACTTC.

The chain carries TRBV9 and TRBJ2-5; maybe TRBD2 (9 bases). V was clipped by 4 bases and J by 4 bases, with 23 bases between them. The CDR3 is made up of 17 amino acids. Looked up from germline, CDR1 is SGDLS and CDR2 is YYNGEE. The CDR3 region is CASSPGGGRAWRETQYF. The CDR3 DNA reads TGTGCCAGCAGCCCAGGGGGCGGGAGGGCCTGGAGAGAGACCCAGTACTTC.

The V call is TRBV29-1, the J call TRBJ2-1, with no clear D. V was shortened by 1 base and J by 0 bases, with 10 bases between the two germline ends. CDR1 and CDR2 from the germline V gene are SQVTM and ANQGSEA. The CDR3 is 15 amino acids. CDR3 coding DNA: TGCAGCGTTGAAGGTGGTTGGAGCTCCTACAATGAGCAGTTCTTC. It specifies CSVEGGWSSYNEQFF.

The rearrangement uses TRBV28 and TRBJ2-1, with 9 bases matching TRBD1. Per germline, CDR1 MDHEN and CDR2 SYDVKM. This CDR3 is 15 amino acids long. The V segment lost 6 bases and the J segment 3 bases; nucleotides outside the gene matches: 6. The CDR3 loop is CASSLDRGGYNEQFF. The CDR3 DNA follows: TGTGCCAGCAGCTTGGACAGGGGAGGCTACAATGAGCAGTTCTTC.

The gene calls are TRBV27 and TRBJ1-2, with 7 bases aligning to TRBD1. V was clipped by 8 bases and J by 8 bases; unmatched bases: 11. Germline V lookup: CDR1 MNHEY, CDR2 SMNVEV (reference sequence). The CDR3 is 13 residues long. CDR3 bases: TGTGCCAGCGGCCGACACAGGGGTTGGGGCTACACCTTC. Residues: CASGRHRGWGYTF.

The V and J genes are TRBV7-9 and TRBJ2-7; 7 bases agree with TRBD1. The germline V gene has CDR1 SEHNR and CDR2 FQNEAQ (reference sequence). Germline trimming cut 6 bases from V and 4 bases from J; bases unmatched to any gene: 18. This CDR3 spans 17 amino acids. The CDR3 bases are TGTGCCAGCAGTGTTACTCCTGAGACAGGGTTAGGGTACGAGCAGTACTTC. Encoded protein: CASSVTPETGLGYEQYF.

This chain joins TRBV9 and TRBJ2-1; 8 bases match TRBD2. V was pared by 0 bases and J by 5 bases, with 1 base of the junction left unmatched. CDR3 length: 14 residues. Germline CDR1 is SGDLS and CDR2 is YYNGEE. The CDR3 DNA sequence: TGTGCCAGCAGCGTAGAACTAGCGGACAATGAGCAGTTCTTC. It translates to CASSVELADNEQFF.

The DNA for the CDR3 is TGTGCCAGCAGTGCCTGGGACAGACTACCCTACAATGAGCAGTTCTTC. It codes for CASSAWDRLPYNEQFF. The chain recombines TRBV25-1 with TRBJ2-1; 7 bases fit TRBD1. The V gene end was trimmed by 4 bases and the J gene end by 2 bases; junction bases not matched to a gene: 8. Germline-derived CDR1 and CDR2 are MGHDK and SYGVNS. This CDR3 spans 16 amino acids.

The rearrangement joins TRBV7-3 to TRBJ2-7, with 9 bases lining up with TRBD1. V lost 5 bases to trimming and J lost 2 bases; unmatched junction nucleotides: 13. The CDR3 sequence is 17 residues long. Germline V CDR1 and CDR2: SGHTA, FQGTGA. CDR3 in amino acids: CASSRYALGQGPYEQYF. CDR3 coding DNA: TGTGCCAGCAGCAGATACGCCCTGGGACAGGGACCCTACGAGCAGTACTTC.

CDR3 loop: CASSPKSGGYEQYF. The CDR3, as DNA: TGCGCCAGCAGCCCGAAATCCGGGGGCTACGAGCAGTACTTC. This chain uses TRBV5-1 with TRBJ2-7; maybe TRBD2 (6 bases). Germline V lookup: CDR1 SGHRS, CDR2 YFSETQ. The CDR3 sequence is 14 residues long. The germline V and J ends were trimmed by 4 bases and 3 bases, with 14 bases remaining between them.

The genes are TRBV27 and TRBJ1-3; D unresolved. V was pared by 5 bases and J by 3 bases, with 14 bases between. The CDR3 runs 15 residues. CDR1 is MNHEY, CDR2 SMNVEV, per germline (reference sequence). CDR3 nucleotides: TGTGCCAGCAGTCGGTCGGGGTTTAGTGGAAACACCATATATTTT. Its protein is CASSRSGFSGNTIYF.

The chain links TRBV5-1 to TRBJ1-2, with TRBD1 matching 7 bases. The CDR3 is 13 amino acids. Per germline, CDR1 SGHRS and CDR2 YFSETQ. The junction had 2 bases not matched to a gene; V was cut back by 2 bases and J by 4 bases. This CDR3 is CASSLPGGYGYTF. The CDR3 DNA sequence: TGCGCCAGCAGCTTACCAGGGGGCTATGGCTACACCTTC.

The sample holds one count of this clone. The chain couples TRBV7-2 to TRBJ2-4; 8 bases align to TRBD2. V shed 6 bases, J shed 3 bases, and the junction held 7 bases outside the gene matches. In germline, CDR1 is SGHTA, CDR2 FQGNSA. CDR3 length equals 15 residues. CDR3 nucleotides: TGTGCCAGCAGTATAGTAGCGGGATACAAAAACATTCAGTACTTC. Residues: CASSIVAGYKNIQYF.

This clone was picked up a small number of times. The same CDR3 arises from other DNA sequences in this sample as well. V usage is TRBV18 and J usage is TRBJ1-1; 8 bases fit TRBD1. CDR3 length equals 15 residues. Trimming at V came to 6 bases and at J to 5 bases, leaving 11 bases not matched to a gene. Looked up from germline, CDR1 is KGHSH and CDR2 is LQKENI. The CDR3 DNA reads TGTGCCAGCTCCCCCCCTGACAGGGGAGGGACTGAAGCTTTCTTT. Its translation: CASSPPDRGGTEAFF.

With regard to this clone: Compared with germline, one end of the junction differs, possibly owing to a read error. The rearrangement uses TRBV14 and TRBJ2-3, with a weak D call TRBD1 (5 bases). The CDR3 has 15 amino acids. The germline gives CDR1 SGHDN, CDR2 FVKESK. The CDR3 nucleotides are TGTGCCACCAGCCCCCAGGGTCCCGGGACAGATACGCAGTATTTT. It is translated as CATSPQGPGTDTQYF.

CDR3 DNA sequence: TGTGCCAGCAGCGTAGCTAAGGCTAGCGGGAAGCGAAACACCGGGGAGCTGTTTTTT. Translation: CASSVAKASGKRNTGELFF. The chain carries TRBV9 and TRBJ2-2, with 9 bases matching TRBD2. CDR3 length: 19 residues. The V gene end was trimmed by 0 bases and the J gene end by 2 bases; junction bases not matched to a gene: 11. Germline V CDR1 and CDR2: SGDLS, YYNGEE.

This chain's CDR3 is CASSFGCQDYSGANVLTF. The CDR3 bases are TGTGCCAGCAGCTTTGGGTGTCAGGATTACTCTGGGGCCAACGTCCTGACTTTC. The J gene is TRBJ2-6, the V gene TRBV5-6; D unclear. The CDR3 has 18 amino acids. Trimming pared 2 bases from V and 0 bases from J, leaving 15 bases between. Germline V gives CDR1 SGHDT, CDR2 YYEEEE. Complete variable domain (other parts from reference TRBV5-6 and TRBJ2-6): DAGVTQSPTHLIKTRGQQVTLRCSPKSGHDTVSWYQQALGQGPQFIFQYYEEEERQRGNFPDRFSGHQFPNYSSELNVNALLLGDSALYLCASSFGCQDYSGANVLTFGAGSRLTVL.

The chain joins TRBV9 to TRBJ2-7, with 14 positions matching TRBD2. After removal of 3 bases from V and 9 bases from J, the junction contained 11 bases not matched to a gene. Germline V lookup: CDR1 SGDLS, CDR2 YYNGEE. The CDR3 consists of 16 residues. CDR3 DNA: TGTGCCAGCAGCGCACCCCAGACTAGCGGGAGGGATCGGCAGTACTTC. It encodes CASSAPQTSGRDRQYF.

The chain recombines TRBV7-3 with TRBJ2-2; D may be TRBD2 (6 bases). Per the germline V gene, CDR1 is SGHTA and CDR2 is FQGTGA. V lost 4 bases and J 7 bases, leaving 10 bases between the germline ends. There are 13 residues in the CDR3. DNA for the CDR3: TGTGCCAGCAGCTCACTAGCCGGCGGGGAGCTGTTTTTT. As protein: CASSSLAGGELFF.

This chain links TRBV19 with TRBJ2-1; TRBD1 aligns across 9 bases. Germline CDR1 is LNHDA and CDR2 is SQIVND (reference sequence). V trimming: 7 bases; J trimming: 8 bases; junction bases outside the gene matches: 6. This CDR3 has 13 residues. The CDR3 reads CASNPTGGHEQFF. The DNA of the CDR3 is TGTGCCAGTAACCCAACAGGGGGCCATGAGCAGTTCTTC.

The chain uses TRBV6-5 and TRBJ1-1, with 8 bases matching TRBD1. CDR3 length: 15 amino acids. Germline V CDR1 and CDR2: MNHEY, SVGAGI. With 6 bases clipped from V and 0 bases from J, the junction kept 6 bases outside the gene matches. The CDR3 DNA follows: TGTGCCAGCAGCCTAAGACAGGGGCTGAACACTGAAGCTTTCTTT. Protein sequence: CASSLRQGLNTEAFF.